One TCR beta chain is described in this entry. This sample is drawn from a study of T cells in localized non-small cell lung cancer. TCRdb's copy holds only in-frame clones and misses some; the assay was immunoSEQ multiplex PCR. The data show 45,000 to 70,000 clones, roughly 89% seen once. The germline V gene has CDR1 SGHRS and CDR2 YFSETQ. V lost 3 bases, J lost 4 bases, and 5 bases stayed unmatched. The CDR3 covers 15 residues. The clonotype was recovered from a woman between 35 and 75 years old with stage I lung adenocarcinoma. The gene calls are TRBV5-1 and TRBJ2-2, with TRBD1 identical over 8 bases. This specimen was peripheral blood, taken before any cancer treatment. The CDR3 reads CASSSGQGTTGELFF. CDR3 nucleotides: TGCGCCAGCAGCTCCGGACAGGGTACCACCGGGGAGCTGTTTTTT.